Below are 9 T cell receptor beta chains sequenced from a single sample in a study of T cell responses to AZD1222 COVID-19 vaccine. The method was immunoSEQ multiplex PCR; TCRdb's version includes in-frame clones alone and lacks a portion of them. In the table there are under 150,000 clones, roughly nine tenths of which are singletons. The starting material was peripheral blood, obtained 28 days after the second AZD1222 dose. These receptors came from an adult who received the AZD1222 COVID-19 vaccine.

V is TRBV4-1 and J is TRBJ1-5; possibly TRBD1 for D (5 bases). V was trimmed by 1 base and J by 1 base, leaving 11 bases between them. The germline V gene encodes CDR1 MGHRA and CDR2 YSYEKL. The CDR3 runs 16 residues. Here the CDR3 reads CASSQASGTSNQPQHF. The CDR3 DNA follows: TGCGCCAGCAGCCAAGCCTCCGGGACCAGCAATCAGCCCCAGCATTTT.

Only one count was recorded for this clone. The rearrangement joins TRBV5-1 to TRBJ2-3, with a tentative D call TRBD1 (6 bases). Germline loops: CDR1 SGHRS, CDR2 YFSETQ. The CDR3 is 14 residues long. The germline V and J ends were trimmed by 5 bases and 3 bases, with 13 bases remaining between them. Here the CDR3 reads CASSIQGGTDTQYF. CDR3 sequence (DNA): TGCGCCAGCAGTATACAGGGTGGGACAGATACGCAGTATTTT. The entire variable domain, with the rest obtained from reference TRBV5-1 and TRBJ2-3, is as follows: KAGVTQTPRYLIKTRGQQVTLSCSPISGHRSVSWYQQTPGQGLQFLFEYFSETQRNKGNFPGRFSGRQFSNSRSEMNVSTLELGDSALYLCASSIQGGTDTQYFGPGTRLTVL.

V and J are TRBV6-1 and TRBJ1-4; 7 positions agree with TRBD1. Germline assignment: CDR1 MNHNS and CDR2 SASEGT. The CDR3 contains 16 residues. V lost 4 bases and J lost 8; bases outside the gene matches: 13. CDR3 coding DNA: TGTGCCAGCAGTGCCAGGGGGGCCTACCACGTCGAAAAACTGTTTTTT. Protein sequence: CASSARGAYHVEKLFF.

J is TRBJ1-6 and V is TRBV30; the D is unclear. Trimming cost V 0 bases and J 9 bases, with 9 bases left between them. The CDR3 consists of 13 residues. Germline V gene lookup returns CDR1 GTSNPN and CDR2 SVGIG (reference sequence). The CDR3 protein is CAWSVRSASPLHF. The CDR3 DNA is TGTGCCTGGAGTGTACGGTCCGCTTCACCCCTCCACTTT.

The rearrangement links TRBV11-2 to TRBJ2-5, with D perhaps TRBD1 (6 bases). The CDR3 length is 13 residues. Germline assignment: CDR1 SGHAT and CDR2 FQNNGV. Trimming shortened V by 10 bases and J by 0 bases, and 12 bases separated the two germline ends. This CDR3 reads CATRGRDQETQYF. CDR3 DNA: TGTGCCACCAGGGGCCGGGACCAAGAGACCCAGTACTTC.

This chain links TRBV6-5 with TRBJ2-7, with D perhaps given as TRBD1 or TRBD2 (5 bases each). CDR3 length: 15 residues. Germline lookup yields CDR1 MNHEY and CDR2 SVGAGI. Trimming removed 7 bases from V and 1 base from J, with 17 bases in between. The CDR3 DNA sequence: TGTGCCAGCAAGGATCCCGGGACCTTATCCTACGAGCAGTACTTC. It codes for CASKDPGTLSYEQYF.

The rearrangement links TRBV6-5 to TRBJ1-1; weak D call: TRBD1 (6 bases). The CDR3 is made up of 16 amino acids. Between the trimmed V and J ends, which lost 0 bases and 10 bases, there was a span of 21 bases. Germline V gene data show CDR1 as MNHEY and CDR2 as SVGAGI. The chain's CDR3 is CASSYSFRALGARAFF. DNA for the CDR3: TGTGCCAGCAGTTACTCGTTTCGCGCCTTGGGGGCGCGAGCTTTCTTT.

About this clone: This CDR3 is also generated by other DNA sequences in the sample. The rearrangement uses TRBV11-2 and TRBJ1-1; D unclear. Germline V gene data show CDR1 as SGHAT and CDR2 as FQNNGV. Deletions cut 4 bases from V and 4 bases from J, with 10 bases between. CDR3 length: 13 amino acids. In nucleotides, the CDR3 is TGTGCCAGCAGCTCAGGTCCTAGCACTGAAGCTTTCTTT. Translating it yields CASSSGPSTEAFF.

The J gene is TRBJ1-1, the V gene TRBV2, with D possibly matching TRBD1 (6 bases). V was shortened by 6 bases and J by 3 bases, with 17 bases between the two germline ends. CDR1 is SNHLY and CDR2 is FYNNEI in the germline V gene. The CDR3 runs 15 residues. This CDR3 is CASRYHGTLYTEAFF. The CDR3, as DNA: TGTGCCAGCAGATATCACGGGACACTGTACACTGAAGCTTTCTTT.